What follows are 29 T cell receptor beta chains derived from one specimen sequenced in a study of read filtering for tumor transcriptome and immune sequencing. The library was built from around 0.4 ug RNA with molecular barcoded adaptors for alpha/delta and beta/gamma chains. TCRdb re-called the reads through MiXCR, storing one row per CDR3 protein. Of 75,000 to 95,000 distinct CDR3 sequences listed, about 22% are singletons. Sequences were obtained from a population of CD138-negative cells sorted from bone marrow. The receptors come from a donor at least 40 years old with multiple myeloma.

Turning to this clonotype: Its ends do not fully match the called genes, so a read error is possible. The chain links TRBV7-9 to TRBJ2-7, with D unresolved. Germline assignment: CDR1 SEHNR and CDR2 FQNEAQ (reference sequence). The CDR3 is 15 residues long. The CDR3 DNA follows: TGTGCCAGCAGCTTAGGGGGTAGCCGCTCCTACGAGCAGCACTTC. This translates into CASSLGGSRSYEQHF.

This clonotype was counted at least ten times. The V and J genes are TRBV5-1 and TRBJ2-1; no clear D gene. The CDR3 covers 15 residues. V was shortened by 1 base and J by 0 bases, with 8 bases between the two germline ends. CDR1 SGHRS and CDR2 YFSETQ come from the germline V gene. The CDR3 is CASSLTTSSYNEQFF. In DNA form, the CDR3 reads TGCGCCAGCAGCTTGACAACGAGCTCCTACAATGAGCAGTTCTTC.

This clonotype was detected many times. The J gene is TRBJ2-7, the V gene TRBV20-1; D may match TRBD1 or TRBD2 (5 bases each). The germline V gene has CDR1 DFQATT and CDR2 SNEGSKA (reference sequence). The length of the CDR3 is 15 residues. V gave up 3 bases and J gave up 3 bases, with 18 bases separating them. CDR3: CSASPSGRRLYEQYF. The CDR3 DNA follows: TGCAGTGCTAGTCCCTCGGGGCGGAGACTCTACGAGCAGTACTTC.

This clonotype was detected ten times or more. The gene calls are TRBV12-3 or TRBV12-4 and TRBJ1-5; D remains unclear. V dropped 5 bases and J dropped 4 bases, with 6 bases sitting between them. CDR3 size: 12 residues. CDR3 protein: CASSKVNQPQHF. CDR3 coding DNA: TGTGCCAGCAGTAAGGTTAATCAGCCCCAGCATTTT.

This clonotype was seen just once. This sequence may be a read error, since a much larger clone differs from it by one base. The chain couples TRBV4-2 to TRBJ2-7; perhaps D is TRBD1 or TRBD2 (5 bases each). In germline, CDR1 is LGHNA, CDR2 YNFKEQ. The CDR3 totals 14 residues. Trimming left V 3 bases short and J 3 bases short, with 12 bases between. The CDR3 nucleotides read TGTGCCAGCAGCCATCGGGACGGATTCTACGAGCAGTACTTC. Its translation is CASSHRDGFYEQYF.

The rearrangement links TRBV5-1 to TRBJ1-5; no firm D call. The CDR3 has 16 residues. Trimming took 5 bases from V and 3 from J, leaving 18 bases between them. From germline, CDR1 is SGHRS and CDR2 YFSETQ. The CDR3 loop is CASRRDVGSPNQPQHF. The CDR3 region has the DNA TGCGCCAGCAGGAGGGATGTGGGGTCTCCCAATCAGCCCCAGCATTTT.

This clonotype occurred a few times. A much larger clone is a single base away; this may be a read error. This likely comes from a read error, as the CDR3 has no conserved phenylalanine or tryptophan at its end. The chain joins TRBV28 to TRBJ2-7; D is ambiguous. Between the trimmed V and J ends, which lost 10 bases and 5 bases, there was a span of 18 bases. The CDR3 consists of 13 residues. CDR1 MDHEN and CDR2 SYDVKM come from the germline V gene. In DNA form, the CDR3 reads TGTGCCACCGCCGCCGATCTTGGCGACGAGCAGTACTTA. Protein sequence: CATAADLGDEQYL.

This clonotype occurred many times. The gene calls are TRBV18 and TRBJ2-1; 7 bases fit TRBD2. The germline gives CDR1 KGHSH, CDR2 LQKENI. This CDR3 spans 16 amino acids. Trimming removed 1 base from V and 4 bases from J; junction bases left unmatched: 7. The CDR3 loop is CASSPRWQGGYNEQFF. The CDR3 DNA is TGTGCCAGCTCACCACGGTGGCAGGGAGGGTACAATGAGCAGTTCTTC.

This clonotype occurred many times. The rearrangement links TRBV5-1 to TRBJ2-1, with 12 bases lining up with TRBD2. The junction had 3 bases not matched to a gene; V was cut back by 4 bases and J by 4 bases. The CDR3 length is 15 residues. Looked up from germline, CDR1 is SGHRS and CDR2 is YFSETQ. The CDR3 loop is CASSTGTSGYNEQFF. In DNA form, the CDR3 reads TGCGCCAGCAGCACCGGGACTAGCGGGTACAATGAGCAGTTCTTC. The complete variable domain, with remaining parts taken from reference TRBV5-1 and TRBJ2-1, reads KAGVTQTPRYLIKTRGQQVTLSCSPISGHRSVSWYQQTPGQGLQFLFEYFSETQRNKGNFPGRFSGRQFSNSRSEMNVSTLELGDSALYLCASSTGTSGYNEQFFGPGTRLTVL.

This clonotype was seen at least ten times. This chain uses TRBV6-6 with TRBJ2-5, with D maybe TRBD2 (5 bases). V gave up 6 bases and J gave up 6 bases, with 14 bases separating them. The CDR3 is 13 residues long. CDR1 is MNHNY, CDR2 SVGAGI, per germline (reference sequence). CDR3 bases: TGTGCCAGCAGCATCAAGGACGGGAAGACCCAGTACTTC. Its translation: CASSIKDGKTQYF.

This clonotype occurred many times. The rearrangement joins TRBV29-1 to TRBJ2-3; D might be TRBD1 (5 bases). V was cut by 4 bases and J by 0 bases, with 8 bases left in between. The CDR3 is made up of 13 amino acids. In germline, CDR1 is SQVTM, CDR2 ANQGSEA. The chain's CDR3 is CSVAQGSTDTQYF. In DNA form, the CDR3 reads TGCAGCGTTGCCCAGGGTAGCACAGATACGCAGTATTTT.

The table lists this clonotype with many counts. DNA of the CDR3: TGTGCCAGCAGCTTGGACAGTCGAAACACTGAAGCTTTCTTT. This translates into CASSLDSRNTEAFF. This chain joins TRBV7-2 and TRBJ1-1, with D possibly being TRBD1 (6 bases). In germline, CDR1 is SGHTA, CDR2 FQGNSA. V was cut by 3 bases and J by 2 bases, with 10 bases left in between. The CDR3 spans 14 residues.

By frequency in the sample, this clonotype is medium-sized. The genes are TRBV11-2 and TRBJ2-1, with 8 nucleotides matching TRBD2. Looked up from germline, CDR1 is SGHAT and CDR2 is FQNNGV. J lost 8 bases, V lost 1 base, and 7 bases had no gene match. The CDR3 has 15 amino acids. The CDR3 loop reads CASSLVGGGRHEQFF. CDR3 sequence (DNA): TGTGCCAGCAGCTTAGTCGGGGGGGGCCGCCATGAGCAGTTCTTC.

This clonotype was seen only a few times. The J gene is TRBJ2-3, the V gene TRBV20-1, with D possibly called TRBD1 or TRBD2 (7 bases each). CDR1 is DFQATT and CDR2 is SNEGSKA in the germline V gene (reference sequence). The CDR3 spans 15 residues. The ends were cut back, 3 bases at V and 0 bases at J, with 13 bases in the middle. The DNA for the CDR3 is TGCAGTGCTAGGTGGGAGGGGGCTAGCACAGATACGCAGTATTTT. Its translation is CSARWEGASTDTQYF.

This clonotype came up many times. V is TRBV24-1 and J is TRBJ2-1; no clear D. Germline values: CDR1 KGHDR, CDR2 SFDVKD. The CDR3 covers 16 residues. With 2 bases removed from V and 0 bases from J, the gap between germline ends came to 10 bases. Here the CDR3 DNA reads TGTGCCACCAGTGATTCCCGTCCGAGCTCCTACAATGAGCAGTTCTTC. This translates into CATSDSRPSSYNEQFF.

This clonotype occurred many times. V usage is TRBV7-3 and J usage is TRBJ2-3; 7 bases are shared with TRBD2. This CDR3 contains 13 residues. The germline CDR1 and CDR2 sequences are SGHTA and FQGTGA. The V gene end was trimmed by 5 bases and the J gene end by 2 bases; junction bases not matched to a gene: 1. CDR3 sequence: CASSRDYTDTQYF. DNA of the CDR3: TGTGCCAGCAGCAGGGACTACACAGATACGCAGTATTTT.

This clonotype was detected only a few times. The CDR3 coding sequence is TGTGCCAGCAGGGGGCCGGGCTACGAGCAGTACTTC. It translates to CASRGPGYEQYF. The J gene is TRBJ2-7, the V gene TRBV2; D may be TRBD1 (5 bases). The CDR3 is 12 amino acids. V lost 6 bases to trimming and J lost 3 bases, with 9 bases between them. The germline gives CDR1 SNHLY, CDR2 FYNNEI.

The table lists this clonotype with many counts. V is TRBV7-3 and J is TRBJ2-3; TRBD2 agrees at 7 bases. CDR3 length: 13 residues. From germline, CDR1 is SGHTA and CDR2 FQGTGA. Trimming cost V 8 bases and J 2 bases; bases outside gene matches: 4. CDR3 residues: CASGRGDTDTQYF. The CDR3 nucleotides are TGTGCCAGCGGTCGGGGGGACACAGATACGCAGTATTTT.

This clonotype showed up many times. The CDR3 coding sequence is TGTGCCAGCAGCTCGACAGCTACCTACGAGCAGTACTTC. It specifies CASSSTATYEQYF. The rearrangement joins TRBV7-9 to TRBJ2-7; D may be TRBD1 (5 bases). Germline assignment: CDR1 SEHNR and CDR2 FQNEAQ (reference sequence). V dropped 4 bases and J dropped 2 bases, with 9 bases sitting between them. The CDR3 totals 13 residues.

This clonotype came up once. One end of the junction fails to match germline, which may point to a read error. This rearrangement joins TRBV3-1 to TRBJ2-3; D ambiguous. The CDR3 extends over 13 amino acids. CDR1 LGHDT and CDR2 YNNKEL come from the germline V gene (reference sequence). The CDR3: CGSSQVTPDMQYF. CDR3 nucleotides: TGTGGCAGCAGCCAAGTTACCCCAGATATGCAGTATTTT.

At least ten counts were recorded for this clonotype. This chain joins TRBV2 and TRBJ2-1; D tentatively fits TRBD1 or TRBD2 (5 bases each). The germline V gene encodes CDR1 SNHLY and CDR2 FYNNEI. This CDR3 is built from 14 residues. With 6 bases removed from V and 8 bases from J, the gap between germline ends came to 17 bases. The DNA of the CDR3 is TGTGCCAGCAGGGGGATGAGGGGCCCCGATGAGCAGTTCTTC. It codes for CASRGMRGPDEQFF.

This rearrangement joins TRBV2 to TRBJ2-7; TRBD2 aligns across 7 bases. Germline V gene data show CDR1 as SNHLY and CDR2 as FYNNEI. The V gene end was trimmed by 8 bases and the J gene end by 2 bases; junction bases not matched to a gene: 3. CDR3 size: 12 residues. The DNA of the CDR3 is TGTGCCAGCGGGGGGGATCCCTACGAGCAGTACTTC. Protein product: CASGGDPYEQYF.

The CDR3 DNA follows: TGCGCCAGCAGCCGTCTGCCTTGGGGACAGAGCAATCAGCCCCAGCATTTT. Translating it yields CASSRLPWGQSNQPQHF. The chain employs TRBV4-1 and TRBJ1-5; 7 nucleotides match TRBD1. Per the germline V gene, CDR1 is MGHRA and CDR2 is YSYEKL. This CDR3 has 17 residues. V lost 4 bases to trimming and J lost 1 base; unmatched junction nucleotides: 10.

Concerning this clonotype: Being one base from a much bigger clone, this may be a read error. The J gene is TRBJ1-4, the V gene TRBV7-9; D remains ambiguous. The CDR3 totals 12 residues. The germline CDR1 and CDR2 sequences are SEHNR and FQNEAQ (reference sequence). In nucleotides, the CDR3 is TGTGTCAGCAGCATACCGGGTGAAAAACTGTTTTTT. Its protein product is CVSSIPGEKLFF. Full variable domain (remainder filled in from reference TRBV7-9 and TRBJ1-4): DTGVSQNPRHKITKRGQNVTFRCDPISEHNRLYWYRQTLGQGPEFLTYFQNEAQLEKSRLLSDRFSAERPKGSFSTLEIQRTEQGDSAMYLCVSSIPGEKLFFGSGTQLSVL.

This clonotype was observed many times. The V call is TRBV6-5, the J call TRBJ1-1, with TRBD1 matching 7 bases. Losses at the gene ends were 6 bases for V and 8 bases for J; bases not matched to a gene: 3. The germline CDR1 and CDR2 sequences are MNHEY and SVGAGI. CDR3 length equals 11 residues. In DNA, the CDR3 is TGTGCCAGCAGGATGACAGGGGAAGCTTTCTTT. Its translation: CASRMTGEAFF.

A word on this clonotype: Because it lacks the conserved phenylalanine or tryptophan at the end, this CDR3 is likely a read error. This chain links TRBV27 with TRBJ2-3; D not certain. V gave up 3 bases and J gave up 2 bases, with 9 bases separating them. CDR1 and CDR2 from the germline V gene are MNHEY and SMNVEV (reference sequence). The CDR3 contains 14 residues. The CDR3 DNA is TGTGCCAGCAGTTTGTCCAGCACCACAGATACGCAGTATCTT. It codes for CASSLSSTTDTQYL.

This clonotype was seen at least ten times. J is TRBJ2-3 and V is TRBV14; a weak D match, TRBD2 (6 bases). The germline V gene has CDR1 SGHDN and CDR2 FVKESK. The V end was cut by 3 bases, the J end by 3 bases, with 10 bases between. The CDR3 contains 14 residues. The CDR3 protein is CASSQWRGTDTQYF. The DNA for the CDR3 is TGTGCCAGCAGCCAGTGGCGGGGAACAGATACGCAGTATTTT.

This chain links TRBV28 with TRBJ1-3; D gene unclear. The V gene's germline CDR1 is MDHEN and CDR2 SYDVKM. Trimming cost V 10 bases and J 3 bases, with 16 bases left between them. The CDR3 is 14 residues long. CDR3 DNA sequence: TGTGCCACCGAGGACCTCGGCGGTGGAAACACCATATATTTT. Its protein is CATEDLGGGNTIYF.

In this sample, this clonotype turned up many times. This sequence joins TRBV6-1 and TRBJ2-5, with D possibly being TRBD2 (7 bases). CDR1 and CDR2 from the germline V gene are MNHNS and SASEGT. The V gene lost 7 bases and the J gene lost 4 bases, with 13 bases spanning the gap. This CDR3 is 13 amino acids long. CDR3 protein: CASNPGGRETQYF. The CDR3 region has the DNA TGTGCCAGCAACCCGGGGGGCAGAGAGACCCAGTACTTC.